Here is one TCR beta chain with its context. The data belong to a study of blood T cell repertoires in COVID-19. Assay: immunoSEQ multiplex PCR; the TCRdb copy retains only in-frame clones and omits some. The repertoire holds approximately 150,000 clones, with approximately 83% as singletons. The CDR3 loop spans 16 amino acids. CDR1 and CDR2 (germline): SNHLY, FYNNEI. V shed 1 base and J 3 bases; nucleotides not matched to a gene: 4. The sequencing sample was made of peripheral blood. This chain uses TRBV2 with TRBJ2-1; 9 nucleotides agree with TRBD2. This receptor was identified in an elderly woman with acute or convalescent COVID-19. As DNA, the CDR3 is TGTGCCAGCAGTGAAGAGGCGGGAGGGTTCTACAATGAGCAGTTCTTC. It encodes CASSEEAGGFYNEQFF. Drawing the rest from reference TRBV2 and TRBJ2-1, the complete variable domain is EPEVTQTPSHQVTQMGQEVILRCVPISNHLYFYWYRQILGQKVEFLVSFYNNEISEKSEIFDDQFSVERPDGSNFTLKIRSTKLEDSAMYFCASSEEAGGFYNEQFFGPGTRLTVL.